The 8 T cell receptor beta chains listed next were all sequenced from one sample in a study of PD-1 blockade in classical Hodgkin lymphoma (dated by TCRdb to the early 2020s). Library creation used the immunoSEQ multiplex PCR assay. The immuneACCESS repertoire file appears here via TCRdb, limited to in-frame rearrangements. These files lack a portion of the clones; in checked studies, under half of the deficit traces to unresolved V genes, and the cause of the others is not known. Here the sample has about 12,000 clones; about four fifths occur a single time. Under 30% of the sample belongs to the ten largest clones. This specimen's time point label, per the study, means: cycle 1 day 1 (C1D1), immediately before nivolumab initiation. Relapse after autologous stem cell transplantation had occurred in all trial patients, and cohorts A, B and C were distinguished by prior brentuximab vedotin exposure.

Source: peripheral blood mononuclear cells (PBMCs), taken at baseline. The origin of the receptors is a human donor with classical Hodgkin lymphoma.

This chain connects TRBV19 to TRBJ2-3; D unclear. V shed 4 bases and J shed 0 bases, with 14 bases lying between them. This CDR3 is 16 amino acids long. Germline V gene lookup returns CDR1 LNHDA and CDR2 SQIVND (reference sequence). This chain's CDR3 is CASSTTQVLSTDTQYF. The CDR3, as DNA: TGTGCCAGTAGTACCACGCAGGTCCTTAGCACAGATACGCAGTATTTT.

This chain joins TRBV6-1 and TRBJ1-1; maybe TRBD1 (5 bases). CDR3 length equals 14 residues. V shed 4 bases and J shed 4 bases, with 13 bases lying between them. CDR1 is MNHNS and CDR2 is SASEGT in the germline V gene. CDR3 bases: TGTGCCAGCAGTGTCCTAACTGGGACCACTGAAGCTTTCTTT. Translation gives CASSVLTGTTEAFF.

This chain joins TRBV11-2 and TRBJ1-4; D is uncertain. The CDR3 is 19 residues long. V dropped 1 base and J dropped 5 bases, with 23 bases sitting between them. CDR1 is SGHAT, CDR2 FQNNGV, per germline. The CDR3 nucleotides read TGTGCCAGCAGCTTAGCGCGGGGTTTTTCCGTAACAATCAATGAAAAACTGTTTTTT. This gives the protein CASSLARGFSVTINEKLFF.

V gene TRBV27 combines with J gene TRBJ1-1; 7 positions agree with TRBD1. Germline CDR1 MNHEY, CDR2 SMNVEV (reference sequence). V was clipped by 7 bases and J by 6 bases; unmatched bases: 23. The CDR3 spans 18 residues. In DNA form, the CDR3 reads TGTGCCAGCACCAGGGGGTTCAGGGGGGCAGGGGAGAGCCCTGAAGCTTTCTTT. Its protein product is CASTRGFRGAGESPEAFF.

This clone came up a few times. CDR3 protein: CASSQGNQPQHF. As DNA, the CDR3 is TGTGCCAGCAGCCAAGGAAATCAGCCCCAGCATTTT. The rearrangement joins TRBV14 to TRBJ1-5, with D unresolved. The V end was cut by 1 base, the J end by 4 bases, with 2 bases between. The germline CDR1 and CDR2 sequences are SGHDN and FVKESK. The CDR3 runs to 12 residues.

V and J are TRBV4-2 and TRBJ2-1, with 7 bases fitting TRBD1. The V and J ends lost 1 base and 0 bases, in that order; junction bases with no gene match: 12. Germline lookup yields CDR1 LGHNA and CDR2 YNFKEQ. CDR3 length equals 19 residues. CDR3 coding DNA: TGTGCCAGCAGCCAAGCACACAGGGGCCCGGAAAGCTCCTACAATGAGCAGTTCTTC. The encoded protein is CASSQAHRGPESSYNEQFF.

The chain combines TRBV11-2 with TRBJ2-1; D possibly uses TRBD1 or TRBD2 (5 bases each). This CDR3 is built from 15 residues. The V gene's germline CDR1 is SGHAT and CDR2 FQNNGV. V dropped 3 bases and J dropped 0 bases, with 9 bases sitting between them. CDR3 nucleotide sequence: TGTGCCAGCAGCTTCGGGACCGGCTCCTACAATGAGCAGTTCTTC. Translation gives CASSFGTGSYNEQFF.

As for this clone: A junction boundary mismatches the germline segment, possibly from a read error. The chain links TRBV7-7 to TRBJ2-5; D unclear. CDR1 and CDR2 (germline): SSHAT, FNYEAQ (reference sequence). The CDR3 covers 13 residues. The CDR3 region is CASSSGSRETQYF. CDR3 sequence (DNA): TGTGCTAGCAGCTCCGGATCAAGAGAGACCCAGTACTTC.